The 30 T cell receptor beta chains presented below share a single source sample, sequenced in a study of cytotoxic CD8 clonotypes in ibrutinib-treated CLL. Method: immunoSEQ multiplex PCR; TCRdb's copy keeps in-frame clones and lacks some. The repertoire includes just over 45,000 clones, under 75% of them detected once, and roughly 13% sits in the top ten. The sample was PBMCs, taken after 12 months of ibrutinib treatment. Receptor source: a human donor with chronic lymphocytic leukemia.

The chain employs TRBV5-1 and TRBJ2-7; no clear D. Trimming pared 3 bases from V and 0 bases from J, leaving 7 bases between. Per germline, CDR1 SGHRS and CDR2 YFSETQ. The CDR3 sequence is 13 residues long. CDR3 DNA: TGCGCCAGCAGCTCCCCTAGCTCCTACGAGCAGTACTTC. Translated, it gives CASSSPSSYEQYF.

The V gene is TRBV23-1, the J gene TRBJ2-7, with D uncertain. TRBV23-1 is classed as an ORF, of uncertain function. V lost 0 bases and J lost 4, with 10 bases in between. The CDR3 has 14 residues. CDR3 bases: TGCGCCAGCAGTCAATCGGCGATAAATTACGAGCAGTACTTC. Its translation is CASSQSAINYEQYF.

The J gene is TRBJ2-7, the V gene TRBV5-6; weak D call: TRBD1 (6 bases). The germline V gene has CDR1 SGHDT and CDR2 YYEEEE. This CDR3 contains 14 residues. The V gene lost 2 bases and the J gene lost 2 bases, with 11 bases spanning the gap. CDR3 bases: TGTGCCAGCAGCTTACAGGGCGCCCCCTACGAGCAGTACTTC. Translated, it gives CASSLQGAPYEQYF.

The rearrangement joins TRBV7-2 to TRBJ2-1; no clear D. Germline V CDR1 and CDR2: SGHTA, FQGNSA. Between the trimmed V and J ends, which lost 5 bases and 6 bases, there was a span of 5 bases. There are 11 residues in the CDR3. The CDR3 region has the DNA TGTGCCAGCAGCCCCTTCAATGAGCAGTTCTTC. This gives the protein CASSPFNEQFF.

The chain recombines TRBV5-1 with TRBJ1-2; possibly TRBD1 for D (5 bases). V lost 0 bases and J 4 bases, leaving 10 bases between the germline ends. The CDR3 has 14 residues. The germline V gene encodes CDR1 SGHRS and CDR2 YFSETQ. For the CDR3, the DNA is TGCGCCAGCAGCTTGGTTCCGGGACCCTATGGCTACACCTTC. Translating gives CASSLVPGPYGYTF.

This rearrangement joins TRBV7-9 to TRBJ1-6; the D is unclear. Trimming shortened V by 2 bases and J by 7 bases, and 21 bases separated the two germline ends. Germline CDR1 reads SEHNR; CDR2 reads FQNEAQ (reference sequence). The length of the CDR3 is 18 residues. The CDR3 region is CASSLKLVGSAHNSPLHF. DNA for the CDR3: TGTGCCAGCAGCTTAAAACTCGTCGGGAGCGCTCACAATTCACCCCTCCACTTT.

The chain carries TRBV7-2 and TRBJ1-6; 7 nucleotides align to TRBD1. Losses at the gene ends were 4 bases for V and 6 bases for J; bases not matched to a gene: 3. The CDR3 is made up of 14 amino acids. CDR1 is SGHTA, CDR2 FQGNSA, per germline. This CDR3 is CASSYRDSNSPLHF. The CDR3 nucleotides read TGTGCCAGCAGCTACCGGGACAGTAATTCACCCCTCCACTTT. The variable domain in full, with the rest retrieved from reference TRBV7-2 and TRBJ1-6, is GAGVSQSPSNKVTEKGKDVELRCDPISGHTALYWYRQSLGQGLEFLIYFQGNSAPDKSGLPSDRFSAERTGGSVSTLTIQRTQQEDSAVYLCASSYRDSNSPLHFGNGTRLTVT.

The genes are TRBV10-3 and TRBJ1-1; D remains ambiguous. Per germline, CDR1 ENHRY and CDR2 SYGVKD. This CDR3 spans 16 amino acids. Trimming took 0 bases from V and 1 from J, leaving 12 bases between them. CDR3 region: CAISESLGRRNTEAFF. CDR3 in DNA: TGTGCCATCAGTGAGTCTTTGGGCAGGAGGAACACTGAAGCTTTCTTT.

This chain connects TRBV5-1 to TRBJ1-3; no clear D gene. V was cut by 4 bases and J by 0 bases, with 8 bases left in between. Germline V gives CDR1 SGHRS, CDR2 YFSETQ. The CDR3 runs 14 residues. CDR3 DNA: TGCGCCAGCAGCCCGGCGGACTCTGGAAACACCATATATTTT. It specifies CASSPADSGNTIYF.

This chain connects TRBV6-1 to TRBJ1-1; no clear D gene. V dropped 4 bases and J dropped 1 base, with 22 bases sitting between them. Per the germline V gene, CDR1 is MNHNS and CDR2 is SASEGT. The CDR3 length is 18 residues. The CDR3 bases are TGTGCCAGCAGTGGCCCGGGGTTTCTAAATAGAGAGAACACTGAAGCTTTCTTT. Protein product: CASSGPGFLNRENTEAFF.

V gene TRBV7-8 combines with J gene TRBJ2-2; TRBD2 might be the D (6 bases). Germline V CDR1 and CDR2: SGHVS, FQNEAQ. Trimming pared 5 bases from V and 7 bases from J, leaving 20 bases between. The CDR3 totals 16 residues. This CDR3 reads CASSHSGTPEIGELFF. In nucleotides, the CDR3 is TGTGCCAGCAGCCATTCCGGGACTCCAGAGATCGGGGAGCTGTTTTTT.

The gene calls are TRBV4-1 and TRBJ1-5, with 8 nucleotides matching TRBD1. Germline-derived CDR1 and CDR2 are MGHRA and YSYEKL. V lost 1 base to trimming and J lost 1 base; unmatched junction nucleotides: 21. CDR3 length: 22 residues. The CDR3 loop is CASSQGIRLTGARLSSNQPQHF. CDR3 nucleotide sequence: TGCGCCAGCAGCCAAGGGATCCGGTTGACAGGGGCTCGACTTTCCAGCAATCAGCCCCAGCATTTT.

This clone was observed a few times. The chain employs TRBV2 and TRBJ2-3; no clear D gene. CDR3 length: 10 residues. V was pared by 5 bases and J by 5 bases, with 2 bases between. Germline CDR1 is SNHLY and CDR2 is FYNNEI. For the CDR3, the DNA is TGTGCCAGCAGTCGAGATACGCAGTATTTT. Its translation is CASSRDTQYF.

The V gene is TRBV5-1, the J gene TRBJ2-3, with 11 nucleotides matching TRBD2. V lost 0 bases, J lost 4 bases, and 13 bases stayed unmatched. CDR3 size: 19 residues. Germline V gene sequence: CDR1 SGHRS, CDR2 YFSETQ. In DNA form, the CDR3 reads TGCGCCAGCAGCTTGGACCTTAGCGGGGGGGCCGGCGCCCCAGATACGCAGTATTTT. Translated, it gives CASSLDLSGGAGAPDTQYF.

This clone was seen only a few times. The chain is built from TRBV4-1 and TRBJ1-1; maybe TRBD1 (5 bases). The CDR3 spans 14 residues. Per germline, CDR1 MGHRA and CDR2 YSYEKL. V dropped 0 bases and J dropped 11 bases, with 16 bases sitting between them. CDR3 residues: CASSQEIAGWFAFF. The CDR3, as DNA: TGCGCCAGCAGCCAAGAGATCGCAGGGTGGTTCGCTTTCTTT.

V usage is TRBV5-4 and J usage is TRBJ2-7, with D possibly being TRBD1 (6 bases). Germline lookup yields CDR1 SGHNT and CDR2 YYREEE (reference sequence). Deletions cut 5 bases from V and 2 bases from J, with 17 bases between. The CDR3 has 15 residues. The chain's CDR3 is CASRPDRSIPYEQYF. The CDR3 DNA reads TGTGCCAGCAGACCTGACAGGAGTATACCCTACGAGCAGTACTTC.

The chain recombines TRBV13 with TRBJ2-6; the D is unclear. From germline, CDR1 is PRHDT and CDR2 FYEKMQ (reference sequence). The CDR3 loop spans 16 amino acids. V dropped 4 bases and J dropped 5 bases, with 15 bases sitting between them. The CDR3 nucleotides are TGTGCCAGCAGCTCACGGGCCAAGCAGTGGGCCAACGTCCTGACTTTC. Its translation is CASSSRAKQWANVLTF.

V usage is TRBV6-5 and J usage is TRBJ2-7; 8 nucleotides align to TRBD2. Germline V gene data show CDR1 as MNHEY and CDR2 as SVGAGI. The length of the CDR3 is 15 residues. With V trimmed by 6 bases and J by 4 bases, 11 bases remained unmatched. CDR3 sequence: CASSFSGDAQYEQYF. CDR3 nucleotide sequence: TGTGCCAGCAGCTTTAGCGGGGACGCCCAGTACGAGCAGTACTTC.

This sequence joins TRBV7-8 and TRBJ1-1; maybe TRBD1 (6 bases). Germline V gene lookup returns CDR1 SGHVS and CDR2 FQNEAQ. V was cut by 1 base and J by 5 bases, with 17 bases left in between. This CDR3 is 16 amino acids long. DNA of the CDR3: TGTGCCAGCAGCTTAGAGGTGGGTCAGGGGATGACTGAAGCTTTCTTT. This gives the protein CASSLEVGQGMTEAFF.

This chain connects TRBV28 to TRBJ2-5; 7 nucleotides align to TRBD1. The V gene's germline CDR1 is MDHEN and CDR2 SYDVKM. The CDR3 totals 16 residues. After removal of 5 bases from V and 2 bases from J, the junction contained 11 bases not matched to a gene. CDR3 DNA: TGTGCCAGCAGTGTAACGGCAGGGGGAACGCAAGAGACCCAGTACTTC. Translation: CASSVTAGGTQETQYF.

Concerning this clone itself: At one boundary the junction diverges from the germline segment, which might be a read error. V usage is TRBV5-4 and J usage is TRBJ2-3, with D maybe TRBD2 (5 bases). This CDR3 has 14 residues. Germline CDR1 and CDR2: SGHNT and YYREEE (reference sequence). The CDR3 nucleotides read TGTGCCAGCAGCTTGGGAGCTAGCATAGATACGCAGTATTTT. Residues: CASSLGASIDTQYF.

V and J are TRBV7-3 and TRBJ2-1; 8 bases are a match to TRBD1. CDR3 length: 16 residues. V trimming: 3 bases; J trimming: 7 bases; junction bases outside the gene matches: 11. Germline lookup yields CDR1 SGHTA and CDR2 FQGTGA. Written as DNA, the CDR3 is TGTGCCAGCAGCTTTTCAGGGGGCAGGACAGTGAATGAGCAGTTCTTC. It specifies CASSFSGGRTVNEQFF.

This clone was detected a few times. This chain uses TRBV6-5 with TRBJ1-2; TRBD1 is a possible D gene (5 bases). With 0 bases removed from V and 7 bases from J, the gap between germline ends came to 6 bases. The V gene's germline CDR1 is MNHEY and CDR2 SVGAGI. CDR3 size: 12 residues. The CDR3: CASSYSGGGYTF. DNA of the CDR3: TGTGCCAGCAGTTACTCCGGGGGTGGCTACACCTTC.

This clone showed up just a few times. V usage is TRBV27 and J usage is TRBJ1-5, with D perhaps TRBD1 (5 bases). CDR1 MNHEY and CDR2 SMNVEV come from the germline V gene (reference sequence). V was shortened by 0 bases and J by 4 bases, with 10 bases between the two germline ends. This CDR3 comprises 15 residues. DNA for the CDR3: TGTGCCAGCAGTTTATCTCGGGGGTGGAATCAGCCCCAGCATTTT. Amino acid sequence: CASSLSRGWNQPQHF.

The sample holds a few counts of this clone. The chain recombines TRBV5-1 with TRBJ2-1, with 9 bases identical to TRBD2. J was trimmed by 2 bases and V by 4 bases; bases with no gene match: 10. The CDR3 is 17 residues long. In germline, CDR1 is SGHRS, CDR2 YFSETQ. The CDR3: CASSPQPSGETYNEQFF. CDR3 sequence (DNA): TGCGCCAGCAGCCCCCAACCTAGCGGGGAGACCTACAATGAGCAGTTCTTC. The full variable domain, in which reference TRBV5-1 and TRBJ2-1 provide the parts outside the CDR3, is KAGVTQTPRYLIKTRGQQVTLSCSPISGHRSVSWYQQTPGQGLQFLFEYFSETQRNKGNFPGRFSGRQFSNSRSEMNVSTLELGDSALYLCASSPQPSGETYNEQFFGPGTRLTVL.

The V call is TRBV14, the J call TRBJ1-6; no firm D call. CDR1 and CDR2 (germline): SGHDN, FVKESK. Trimming took off 3 bases at V and 9 bases at J, with 15 bases between the two ends. The CDR3 loop spans 15 amino acids. The CDR3 loop reads CASSQYSTISSPLHF. The CDR3 nucleotides read TGTGCCAGCAGCCAGTACAGTACGATTAGTTCACCCCTCCACTTT.

The chain couples TRBV9 to TRBJ2-2; D might be TRBD1 or TRBD2, each matching 5 bases. CDR1 and CDR2 from the germline V gene are SGDLS and YYNGEE. The CDR3 sequence is 18 residues long. Trimming stripped 4 bases from V and 7 bases from J, with 26 bases between. CDR3 protein: CASSIQRTGAQFYGELFF. For the CDR3, the DNA is TGTGCCAGCAGCATCCAACGAACCGGGGCTCAATTCTACGGGGAGCTGTTTTTT. Filled out from reference TRBV9 and TRBJ2-2, the complete variable domain reads DSGVTQTPKHLITATGQRVTLRCSPRSGDLSVYWYQQSLDQGLQFLIQYYNGEERAKGNILERFSAQQFPDLHSELNLSSLELGDSALYFCASSIQRTGAQFYGELFFGEGSRLTVL.

The chain combines TRBV9 with TRBJ2-1, with 8 nucleotides matching TRBD1. In germline, CDR1 is SGDLS, CDR2 YYNGEE. Trimming removed 3 bases from V and 6 bases from J; junction bases left unmatched: 5. CDR3 length: 14 amino acids. DNA of the CDR3: TGTGCCAGCAGCGCCGGGACAGGAGGCAATGAGCAGTTCTTC. Translation: CASSAGTGGNEQFF.

The chain joins TRBV7-3 to TRBJ1-2; D is undetermined. CDR1 and CDR2 (germline): SGHTA, FQGTGA. The CDR3 is 12 residues long. V lost 1 base, J lost 1 base, and 1 base lay in between. The CDR3 protein is CASSLSNYGYTF. The CDR3 nucleotides are TGTGCCAGCAGCTTAAGTAACTATGGCTACACCTTC.

This sequence joins TRBV25-1 and TRBJ1-3; D not resolved. V was clipped by 4 bases and J by 6 bases, with 4 bases between them. This CDR3 has 11 residues. In germline, CDR1 is MGHDK, CDR2 SYGVNS. CDR3 sequence (DNA): TGTGCCAGCAGTGTAATAAACACCATATATTTT. Translation gives CASSVINTIYF. The full variable domain, rest sourced from reference TRBV25-1 and TRBJ1-3, is EADIYQTPRYLVIGTGKKITLECSQTMGHDKMYWYQQDPGMELHLIHYSYGVNSTEKGDLSSESTVSRIRTEHFPLTLESARPSHTSQYLCASSVINTIYFGEGSWLTVV.